The sample holds a few counts of the clone carrying this T cell receptor (beta chain). Its antigen is still unknown. This CDR3 spans 13 amino acids. The germline V and J ends were trimmed by 4 bases and 6 bases, with 12 bases remaining between them. Germline V gene lookup returns CDR1 SGHRS and CDR2 YFSETQ. The source of the sample is a study of cytomegalovirus exposure and HLA in healthy donors. The study, taken as a whole, reports: Specificity of three CMV-associated chains for CMV antigens was verified in vitro.

It was with 60 Vbeta and 13 Jbeta primers that the PCR ran. Some clones are missing from TCRdb's copy, which holds only in-frame ones; the method was immunoSEQ multiplex PCR. This table holds under 50,000 clones, about 72% found once. This receptor was identified in a man in his thirties or forties in good health and CMV-seronegative. Sequenced material: PBMCs. The genes are TRBV5-1 and TRBJ2-3; D gene unclear. The CDR3 region is CASSRSLVDTQYF. As DNA, the CDR3 is TGCGCCAGCAGCCGCAGCCTAGTTGATACGCAGTATTTT.